A selection of T cell receptor beta chains follows, all from one sample in a study of blood T cell repertoires in COVID-19. The table came from immunoSEQ multiplex PCR; TCRdb's copy has only in-frame clones and leaves some out. The profile shows over 50,000 clones, around 77% of them singletons. The sample taken for sequencing was peripheral blood. The receptors were sampled from a man of 80 years or more with active or convalescent COVID-19. Each CDR3 is given with its conserved first and last residue. The order of the fields is D gene, V gene, J gene, clone size, CDR3 DNA, CDR3 protein. A D gene is named only where the DNA matches it firmly. Clone size is stated in some rows and not others, as once, few, many or a class when expanded.

D: NA
V: TRBV11-2
J: TRBJ1-6
size: NA
DNA: TGTGCCAGCAGCTTCGGGACTTCTAATTCACCCCTCCACTTT
CDR3: CASSFGTSNSPLHF

D: NA
V: TRBV15
J: TRBJ1-5
size: NA
DNA: TGTGCCACCAGCAGCCAAGCGTCGGGTCCCCAGCATTTT
CDR3: CATSSQASGPQHF

D: TRBD1
V: TRBV29-1
J: TRBJ1-2
size: NA
DNA: TGCAGCGTTGCGGTCAGGGGGAACTATGGCTACACCTTC
CDR3: CSVAVRGNYGYTF

D: NA
V: TRBV3-1/TRBV3-2
J: TRBJ2-7
size: NA
DNA: TGTGCCAGCAGACCGGACAGTACTCACTACGAGCAGTACTTC
CDR3: CASRPDSTHYEQYF

D: NA
V: TRBV7-9
J: TRBJ1-1
size: NA
DNA: TGTGCCAGCAGCTTTAAGGACTGGCCGCTAAACACTGAAGCTTTCTTT
CDR3: CASSFKDWPLNTEAFF

D: NA
V: TRBV11-2
J: TRBJ2-5
size: NA
DNA: TGTGCCAGCAGCTTAGTGCAGGGTAGAGAGACCCAGTACTTC
CDR3: CASSLVQGRETQYF

D: NA
V: TRBV6-5
J: TRBJ2-3
size: NA
DNA: TGTGCCAGCAGTTACTCGGGGACTGCCGCCGATACGCAGTATTTT
CDR3: CASSYSGTAADTQYF

D: TRBD1
V: TRBV30
J: TRBJ2-2
size: few
DNA: TGTGCCTGGAGTGTAAAATCTAGTACAGGGGGCTGGGGGTGGAACACCGGGGAGCTGTTTTTT
CDR3: CAWSVKSSTGGWGWNTGELFF

D: NA
V: TRBV10-3
J: TRBJ2-7
size: NA
DNA: TGTGCCATCAGTGAGGGGCCCTACGAGCAGTACTTC
CDR3: CAISEGPYEQYF

D: TRBD1
V: TRBV20-1
J: TRBJ1-1
size: few
DNA: TGCAGTGCTAGAGGGGACAGGGACGCTTTCTTT
CDR3: CSARGDRDAFF

D: NA
V: TRBV13
J: TRBJ2-1
size: NA
DNA: TGTGCCAGCAGCTTAGGCTCTTTCATAGGGGCCACCTACAATGAGCAGTTCTTC
CDR3: CASSLGSFIGATYNEQFF

D: TRBD1
V: TRBV7-7
J: TRBJ2-2
size: NA
DNA: TGTGCCAGCAGCTTATCCTCCCCTGCCGTCCTGGACAGGGGTAACACCGGGGAGCTGTTTTTT
CDR3: CASSLSSPAVLDRGNTGELFF

D: TRBD1
V: TRBV24-1
J: TRBJ1-1
size: few
DNA: TGTGCCACCTTGGGGACAGGGGAGACTGAAGCTTTCTTT
CDR3: CATLGTGETEAFF

D: NA
V: TRBV14
J: TRBJ1-5
size: NA
DNA: TGTGCCAGCAGTTTCAGGCGCGATCAGCCCCAGCATTTT
CDR3: CASSFRRDQPQHF

D: NA
V: TRBV28
J: TRBJ2-3
size: NA
DNA: TGTGCCAGCAATTTGGGAGTTCGAACAGATACGCAGTATTTT
CDR3: CASNLGVRTDTQYF

D: NA
V: TRBV27
J: TRBJ2-1
size: NA
DNA: TGTGCCAGCAGTTTATCTCTCCGGAGGGAGCAGTTCTTC
CDR3: CASSLSLRREQFF

D: TRBD1
V: TRBV18
J: TRBJ1-5
size: few
DNA: TGTGCCAGCTCACGGTCCGGGACAGGGGGTAATCAGCCCCAGCATTTT
CDR3: CASSRSGTGGNQPQHF

D: NA
V: TRBV18
J: TRBJ2-1
size: NA
DNA: TGTGCCAGCTCACCCCAGGATAGCTCCTACAATGAGCAGTTCTTC
CDR3: CASSPQDSSYNEQFF

D: TRBD1
V: TRBV2
J: TRBJ1-1
size: once
DNA: TGTGCCAGCAGAGAACAGGGGACGTTGAACACTGAAGCTTTCTTT
CDR3: CASREQGTLNTEAFF

D: NA
V: TRBV7-9
J: TRBJ1-3
size: NA
DNA: TGTGCCAGCAGACGAACAGGAAACACCATATATTTT
CDR3: CASRRTGNTIYF

D: TRBD2
V: TRBV14
J: TRBJ2-7
size: once
DNA: TGTGCCAGCAGCCAAGGGATTTCGAGCGGGAGGCTTCCCAACTTTAGCTCCTACGAGCAGTACTTC
CDR3: CASSQGISSGRLPNFSSYEQYF

D: NA
V: TRBV7-9
J: TRBJ1-2
size: NA
DNA: TGTGCCAGCAGCCTCCCCCTGGCGGGGTATGGCTACACCTTC
CDR3: CASSLPLAGYGYTF

D: TRBD2
V: TRBV28
J: TRBJ2-1
size: many
DNA: TGTGCCAGCAGTACAACTAGCGGGAGACCCTCCTACAATGAGCAGTTCTTC
CDR3: CASSTTSGRPSYNEQFF

D: TRBD2
V: TRBV27
J: TRBJ2-1
size: few
DNA: TGTGCCAGCAGTTATAGCGGGAGTAATGAGCAGTTCTTC
CDR3: CASSYSGSNEQFF

D: TRBD2
V: TRBV6-1
J: TRBJ2-3
size: NA
DNA: TGTGCCAGCAGTGAAAGGACTAGCCCAGATACGCAGTATTTT
CDR3: CASSERTSPDTQYF

D: NA
V: TRBV9
J: TRBJ1-6
size: NA
DNA: TGTGCCAGCAGCGTAGATGGAGGGCGGGTTGATCGCCTCCACTTT
CDR3: CASSVDGGRVDRLHF

D: TRBD1
V: TRBV18
J: TRBJ2-3
size: NA
DNA: TGTGCCAGCTCACCGACAGGGTCGTGGACAGATACGCAGTATTTT
CDR3: CASSPTGSWTDTQYF

D: TRBD1
V: TRBV6-6
J: TRBJ1-5
size: NA
DNA: TGTGCCAGCAGTGGGGGGGGACAGGGCGGGAATCAGCCCCAGCATTTT
CDR3: CASSGGGQGGNQPQHF

D: NA
V: TRBV29-1
J: TRBJ1-1
size: NA
DNA: TGCAGCGCGCTCAGGTACAACACTGAAGCTTTCTTT
CDR3: CSALRYNTEAFF

D: TRBD1
V: TRBV5-1
J: TRBJ1-2
size: NA
DNA: TGCGCCAGCAGCATGAATGACAGGGGGCAGGGCTATGGCTACACCTTC
CDR3: CASSMNDRGQGYGYTF

D: TRBD2
V: TRBV19
J: TRBJ2-7
size: NA
DNA: TGTGCCAGTAGTAGAAGTAGCGGGGGGGCTCTCTACGAGCAGTACTTC
CDR3: CASSRSSGGALYEQYF

D: NA
V: TRBV2
J: TRBJ2-7
size: once
DNA: TGTGCCAGCAGTGGATACCTTAGCGAGCAGTACTTC
CDR3: CASSGYLSEQYF

D: NA
V: TRBV15
J: TRBJ1-5
size: NA
DNA: TGTGCCACCAGCAGAGCGGGAGGCAATCAGCCCCAGCATTTT
CDR3: CATSRAGGNQPQHF

D: TRBD1
V: TRBV7-2
J: TRBJ2-3
size: once
DNA: TGTGCCAGCAGCTTAAGACAGGGGGCCACAGATACGCAGTATTTT
CDR3: CASSLRQGATDTQYF

D: TRBD1
V: TRBV28
J: TRBJ2-3
size: NA
DNA: TGTGCCAGCAGTTCCGGGACAGGGGTATTCGCAGATACGCAGTATTTT
CDR3: CASSSGTGVFADTQYF

D: TRBD2
V: TRBV27
J: TRBJ2-5
size: NA
DNA: TGTGCCAGCAGGAGACTAGCGGGGTTAGAGACCCAGTACTTC
CDR3: CASRRLAGLETQYF

D: NA
V: TRBV2
J: TRBJ2-2
size: NA
DNA: TGTGCCAGCAGTGAATTCGGGGTCCGGGAGCTGTTTTTT
CDR3: CASSEFGVRELFF

D: NA
V: TRBV19
J: TRBJ1-6
size: once
DNA: TGTGCCAGTAGTTCTGGGAGCTCCTATAATTCACCCCTCCACTTT
CDR3: CASSSGSSYNSPLHF

D: NA
V: TRBV6-5
J: TRBJ1-5
size: few
DNA: TGTGCCAGCGGGGGCCTTTATAGCAATCAGCCCCAGCATTTT
CDR3: CASGGLYSNQPQHF

D: TRBD2
V: TRBV7-3
J: TRBJ2-7
size: few
DNA: TGTGCCAGCAGCAAGACTAGCGGAAATACCTACGAGCAGTACTTC
CDR3: CASSKTSGNTYEQYF